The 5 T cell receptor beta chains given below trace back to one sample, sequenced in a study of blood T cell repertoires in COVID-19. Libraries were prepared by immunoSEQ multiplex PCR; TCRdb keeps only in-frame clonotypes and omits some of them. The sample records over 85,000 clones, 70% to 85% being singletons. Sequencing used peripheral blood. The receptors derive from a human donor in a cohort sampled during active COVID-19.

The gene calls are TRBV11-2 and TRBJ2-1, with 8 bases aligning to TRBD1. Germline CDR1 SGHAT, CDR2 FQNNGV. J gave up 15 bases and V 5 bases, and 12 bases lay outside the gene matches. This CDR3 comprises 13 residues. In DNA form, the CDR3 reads TGTGCCAGCAGCCCGCATGGACAGGGCGGTCGGTTCTTC. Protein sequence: CASSPHGQGGRFF.

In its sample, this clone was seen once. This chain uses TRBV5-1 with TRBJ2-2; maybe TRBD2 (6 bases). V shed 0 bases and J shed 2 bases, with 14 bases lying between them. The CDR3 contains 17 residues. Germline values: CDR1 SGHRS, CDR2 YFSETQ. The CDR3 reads CASSLAGSRENTGELFF. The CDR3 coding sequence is TGCGCCAGCAGCTTGGCCGGGAGCAGAGAAAACACCGGGGAGCTGTTTTTT.

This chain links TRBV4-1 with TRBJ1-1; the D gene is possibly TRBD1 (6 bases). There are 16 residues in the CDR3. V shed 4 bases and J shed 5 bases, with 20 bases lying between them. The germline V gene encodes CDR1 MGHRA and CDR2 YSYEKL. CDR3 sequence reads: CASSPSSGGTKTEAFF. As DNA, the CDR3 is TGCGCCAGCAGCCCCTCCTCGGGGGGGACAAAGACTGAAGCTTTCTTT.

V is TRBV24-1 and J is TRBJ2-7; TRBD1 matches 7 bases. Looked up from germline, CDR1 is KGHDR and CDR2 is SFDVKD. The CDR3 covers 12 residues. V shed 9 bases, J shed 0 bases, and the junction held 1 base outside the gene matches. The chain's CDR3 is CATRQGSYEQYF. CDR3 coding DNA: TGTGCCACCCGACAGGGCTCCTACGAGCAGTACTTC.

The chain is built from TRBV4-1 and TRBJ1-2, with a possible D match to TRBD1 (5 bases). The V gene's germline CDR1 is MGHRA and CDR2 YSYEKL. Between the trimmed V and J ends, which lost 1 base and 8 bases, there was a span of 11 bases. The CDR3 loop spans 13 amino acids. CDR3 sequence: CASSQGAGQGYTF. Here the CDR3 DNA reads TGCGCCAGCAGCCAAGGCGCGGGGCAGGGCTACACCTTC.